This is a list of T cell receptor beta chains from one sample in a study of blood T cell repertoires in COVID-19. Sequencing used immunoSEQ multiplex PCR; TCRdb keeps in-frame clones, though not all of them. The table includes about 88,000 clones, 80% to 90% detected once. Sequenced input: peripheral blood. All receptors come from an elderly man with acute or convalescent COVID-19. The CDR3 runs from the conserved cysteine through the conserved F or W. The D gene is left open where the match is weak. Only part of the rows carry a size: once, few, many, or a class if the clone is expanded.

.	.	TRBV29-1	TRBJ2-1	TGCAGCTCCGAAGGGTCCGGAGGGGCTATGAATGAGCAGTTCTTC	CSSEGSGGAMNEQFF
.	TRBD1	TRBV7-8	TRBJ1-2	TGTGCCAGCAGCTTAGCTTCGACAGGGGGTCGGTATGGCTACACCTTC	CASSLASTGGRYGYTF
.	.	TRBV11-2	TRBJ1-2	TGTGCCAGCAGCTTAGAAAGGGGTACTAACTATGGCTACACCTTC	CASSLERGTNYGYTF
.	TRBD1	TRBV7-2	TRBJ2-7	TGTGCCAGCAGCCCCCGGGGACAGGGGACCTACGAGCAGTACTTC	CASSPRGQGTYEQYF
.	.	TRBV28	TRBJ2-7	TGTGCCAGCACCGGTGGTCCCTACGAGCAGTACTTC	CASTGGPYEQYF
.	TRBD1	TRBV5-1	TRBJ2-1	TGCGCCAGCAGCTTGGGGCAGGGGGCAGAACTAGAGCAGTTCTTC	CASSLGQGAELEQFF
.	TRBD1	TRBV2	TRBJ1-6	TGTGCCAGCAAAGGGCAGGGGGGTTCACCCCTCCACTTT	CASKGQGGSPLHF
.	TRBD1	TRBV5-1	TRBJ1-5	TGCGCCAGCAGCACCGGACAGGGGAATCAGCCCCAGCATTTT	CASSTGQGNQPQHF
.	.	TRBV27	TRBJ1-2	TGTGCCAGCAGTTTGAGGCAAATAACTAACTATGGCTACACCTTC	CASSLRQITNYGYTF
.	TRBD2	TRBV11-2	TRBJ2-5	TGTGCCAGCAGCTCCCAGCGGGGGGCTCAAGAGACCCAGTACTTC	CASSSQRGAQETQYF
.	TRBD1	TRBV30	TRBJ1-5	TGTGCCTGGAGTCCCGGGACAGGGGCGGTTAGGGGCAATCAGCCCCAGCATTTT	CAWSPGTGAVRGNQPQHF
once	TRBD1	TRBV3-1/TRBV3-2	TRBJ1-1	TGTGCCAGCAGCCAAGGACAGGGTGATAAGGCTTTCTTT	CASSQGQGDKAFF
.	.	TRBV10-1	TRBJ2-5	TGCGCCAGCAGTGAGTCCCGCGTTTCGGTTTGTGACATTCAAGAGACCCAGTACTTC	CASSESRVSVCDIQETQYF
few	.	TRBV3-1/TRBV3-2	TRBJ1-1	TGTGCCAGCAGCCAGGGGGGTTCGGGACTTACTGAAGCTTTCTTT	CASSQGGSGLTEAFF
once	.	TRBV2	TRBJ1-2	TGTGCCAGCAGAGGCGGAGTATTTGGCTACACCTTC	CASRGGVFGYTF
.	TRBD1	TRBV29-1	TRBJ1-2	TGCAGCGTTGAAGAAGGGAGACAGGGGACCCGTGGCTACACCTTC	CSVEEGRQGTRGYTF
few	.	TRBV7-2	TRBJ2-1	TGTGCCAGCAGCTTATCGCAGGGGCGGGCGGGTGAGCAGTTCTTC	CASSLSQGRAGEQFF
.	.	TRBV2	TRBJ1-3	TGTGCCAGCAGTTCCCGCTTTCGAGCCTCTGGAAACACCATATATTTT	CASSSRFRASGNTIYF
.	TRBD1	TRBV3-1/TRBV3-2	TRBJ1-6	TGTGCCAGCAGCCTGGGACAGAATAATTCACCCCTCCACTTT	CASSLGQNNSPLHF
.	.	TRBV20-1	TRBJ1-1	TGCAGTGCTAGACAGTACACTGAAGCTTTCTTT	CSARQYTEAFF
.	.	TRBV7-9	TRBJ1-2	TGTGCCAGCAGTCGGGCGGGACCGGGCGACTATGGCTACACCTTC	CASSRAGPGDYGYTF
.	TRBD1	TRBV27	TRBJ1-2	TGTGCCAGCACCGGCAGGACAGGGAACTATGGCTACACCTTC	CASTGRTGNYGYTF
few	TRBD2	TRBV20-1	TRBJ2-7	TGCAGTGCTAGTAGTGGGACTAGCGGGTACGAGCAGTACTTC	CSASSGTSGYEQYF
.	TRBD2	TRBV9	TRBJ2-7	TGTGCCAGCAGCGTAGAGCCCCGGACTAGCGGGAGGAACGAGCAGTACTTC	CASSVEPRTSGRNEQYF
.	TRBD2	TRBV19	TRBJ2-1	TGTGCCAGTAGTAGAGGCGGGAGCTCCTACAATGAGCAGTTCTTC	CASSRGGSSYNEQFF
once	TRBD2	TRBV3-1/TRBV3-2	TRBJ2-7	TGTGCCAGCAGCTTGCGGACTAGCGGGGAGGACGAGCAGTACTTC	CASSLRTSGEDEQYF
few	TRBD2	TRBV28	TRBJ2-1	TGTGCCAGCAGTTCCTCCCTCGCGGGAGAGGTCTACAATGAGCAGTTCTTC	CASSSSLAGEVYNEQFF
.	TRBD1	TRBV5-6	TRBJ1-2	TGTGCCAGCAGCCAGGGTAGGGACAGGGAGTTTCTATTCTATGGCTACACCTTC	CASSQGRDREFLFYGYTF
.	.	TRBV10-2	TRBJ1-3	TGCGCCAGCAGTGAATATTCTGGAAACACCATATATTTT	CASSEYSGNTIYF
.	TRBD1	TRBV9	TRBJ1-1	TGTGCCAGCAGAAGTGACAGGGGGACTGAAGCTTTCTTT	CASRSDRGTEAFF
.	TRBD1	TRBV28	TRBJ1-5	TGTGCCAGCAGACTGACAGGGGGCCCCAATCAGCCCCAGCATTTT	CASRLTGGPNQPQHF
.	TRBD2	TRBV11-3	TRBJ2-5	TGTGCCAGCAGCTTGAATAGCGGGAGTAGTCAAGAGACCCAGTACTTC	CASSLNSGSSQETQYF
.	TRBD2	TRBV25-1	TRBJ2-7	TGTGCCAGCAGGGCGGGGGTTAACGAGCAGTACTTC	CASRAGVNEQYF
.	TRBD2	TRBV4-1	TRBJ2-7	TGCGCCAGCAGCCCCGGGGCCGGGGGGATTCATTACGAGCAGTACTTC	CASSPGAGGIHYEQYF
once	.	TRBV6-6	TRBJ2-7	TGTGCCAGCAGCCCGGGGAAAGGGCCCTCCTACGAGCAGTACTTC	CASSPGKGPSYEQYF
.	TRBD2	TRBV15	TRBJ2-1	TGTGCCACCAGCAACATGGGTAGCGGGGGCTACAATGAGCAGTTCTTC	CATSNMGSGGYNEQFF
.	TRBD2	TRBV29-1	TRBJ2-1	TGCAGCGTTGACAGGCCTAGCGGGACCTCCTACAATGAGCAGTTCTTC	CSVDRPSGTSYNEQFF
.	.	TRBV5-6	TRBJ1-2	TGTGCCAGCAGCCCCACAGGTACCGCTAACTATGGCTACACCTTC	CASSPTGTANYGYTF
.	TRBD2	TRBV7-2	TRBJ2-1	TGTGCCAGCAGCTTAGGAGGTAGCGGGAGGGCCCGGCAGTTCTTC	CASSLGGSGRARQFF
.	.	TRBV5-1	TRBJ1-4	TGCGCCAGCAGCTTTGGTGGTTCGGGTGAAAAACTGTTTTTT	CASSFGGSGEKLFF
.	TRBD2	TRBV7-9	TRBJ2-3	TGTGCCAGCAGCTTAAGGGGGGCGGGAGGATCAGATACGCAGTATTTT	CASSLRGAGGSDTQYF
.	TRBD2	TRBV11-2	TRBJ2-1	TGTGCCAGCAGCTTAGAAAGCGGGAGGGCCCACCGGCGGCTTGAGCAGTTCTTC	CASSLESGRAHRRLEQFF
.	.	TRBV7-8	TRBJ2-2	TGTGCCAGCAGCCCCTACACCGGGGAGCTGTTTTTT	CASSPYTGELFF
.	TRBD2	TRBV6-5	TRBJ2-2	TGTGCCAGCAGTTTCAAGCGGGAGGGGATCGGGGAGCTGTTTTTT	CASSFKREGIGELFF
once	.	TRBV30	TRBJ1-1	TGTGCCTGGAGATTACCATGGAGGGGGAACACTGAAGCTTTCTTT	CAWRLPWRGNTEAFF
.	.	TRBV2	TRBJ2-5	TGTGCCAGCAGTGAGTCCACCGGGGGAAAGACCCAGTACTTC	CASSESTGGKTQYF
.	TRBD1	TRBV5-1	TRBJ2-7	TGCGCCAGCCGAGGACAGGGAGGCCCCTACGAGCAGTACTTC	CASRGQGGPYEQYF
.	.	TRBV6-6	TRBJ2-3	TGTGCCAGCAGTTACGGCGCGGAGCGTCAGTATTTT	CASSYGAERQYF
.	.	TRBV5-5	TRBJ1-2	TGTGCCAGCAGCCCCGGGGGACGCTATACCTATGGCTACACCTTC	CASSPGGRYTYGYTF
.	TRBD1	TRBV2	TRBJ1-1	TGTGCCAGCTGGCGGGACAGAGCCCTGAACACTGAAGCTTTCTTT	CASWRDRALNTEAFF
few	.	TRBV10-3	TRBJ1-5	TGTGCCATCAGTGAGGGCCAGTATAGCAATCAGCCCCAGCATTTT	CAISEGQYSNQPQHF
.	TRBD1	TRBV15	TRBJ2-7	TGTGCCACCAGCAGACTCTCACCGGGACAGGGTGGCGAGCAGTACTTC	CATSRLSPGQGGEQYF